The clone carrying this T cell receptor (beta chain) came up many times. Its antigen is unidentified. These data come from a study of regulatory T cells in long-lasting Graves disease. Study results and limitations: Persistent patients shared more public clonotypes (approximately 2,800) than new patients (approximately 1,000).

Sample time point: newly diagnosed GD, antithyroid drugs for less than 3 months. From PBMCs, RNA was extracted and then used to make the TCR library. Patients all came to the study from an endocrinology department in Xi'an, China. Assembly of TCR beta libraries relied on iRepertoire HTBI primers together with Arm-PCR of CDR3 regions. MiXCR was run by TCRdb on the multiplex PCR reads, yielding one entry per CDR3 protein. The table has around 320,000 distinct CDR3 sequences, over 15% seen once. This sample was shared with a second study, whose subject was T cells in Graves' hyperthyroidism and ophthalmopathy. From that second work: First-round RT-PCR of the TCR CDR3 relied on the HTBI primer set. From stable hyperthyroidism, ophthalmopathy was separated by a 13 V-J model.

Sequences were derived from peripheral blood mononuclear cells (PBMCs), sampled at new diagnosis, from a patient treated with antithyroid drugs. The TCR originated in a man between 40 and 49 years old with Graves disease.

In nucleotides, the CDR3 is TGCAGTGCTAGAGTGGGACACAGCACAGATACGCAGTATTTT. This translates into CSARVGHSTDTQYF. The V and J genes are TRBV20-1 and TRBJ2-3; tentative D call: TRBD1 (6 bases). Germline CDR1 DFQATT, CDR2 SNEGSKA (reference sequence). Trimming pared 1 base from V and 0 bases from J, leaving 8 bases between. The CDR3 is made up of 14 amino acids.